The 4 T cell receptor beta chains reported below all come from one sample, sequenced in a study of monozygotic twins with inflammatory bowel disease. From its re-call of the 5' RACE reads, TCRdb lists each CDR3 protein once, without DNA. Seen in this sample are 200,000 to 250,000 distinct CDR3 sequences; the ten most common clones hold around 7.6%. Material for sequencing was blood. Receptors were obtained from a human donor with ulcerative colitis or Crohn's disease, or a healthy co-twin of an affected twin (not recorded which).

The chain links TRBV20-1 to TRBJ1-1; TCRdb picks TRBD1, but there is no DNA to check that call. Germline V gene sequence: CDR1 DFQATT, CDR2 SNEGSKA (reference sequence). This CDR3 is built from 12 residues. CDR3 sequence reads: CSAGDRGTEAFF.

V and J are TRBV6-5 and TRBJ1-1. The CDR3 spans 14 residues. Germline V lookup: CDR1 MNHEY, CDR2 SVGAGI. The CDR3 spells CASSYLGGNTEAFF.

The chain couples TRBV7-3 to TRBJ2-2. CDR1 and CDR2 from the germline V gene are SGHTA and FQGTGA. The CDR3 is 16 amino acids. The chain's CDR3 is CASSPPGATNTGELFF.

The V call is TRBV12-3 or TRBV12-4, the J call TRBJ1-1. CDR3 size: 14 residues. The CDR3 loop is CASSLGIMNTEAFF.